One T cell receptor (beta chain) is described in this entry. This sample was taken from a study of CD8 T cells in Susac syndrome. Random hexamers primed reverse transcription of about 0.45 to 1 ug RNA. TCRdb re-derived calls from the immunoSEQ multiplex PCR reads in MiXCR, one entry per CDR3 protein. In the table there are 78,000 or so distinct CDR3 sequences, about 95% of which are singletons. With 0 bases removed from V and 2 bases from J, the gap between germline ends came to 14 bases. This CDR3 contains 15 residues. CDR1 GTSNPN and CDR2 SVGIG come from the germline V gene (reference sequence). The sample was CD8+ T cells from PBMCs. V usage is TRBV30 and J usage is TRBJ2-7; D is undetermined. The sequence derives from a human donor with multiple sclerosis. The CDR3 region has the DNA TGTGCCTGGAGTGTAGTAGGGTGGTTCCCCTACGAGCAGTACTTC. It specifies CAWSVVGWFPYEQYF.